Listed here is a single T cell receptor (beta chain). Antigen specificity is unknown. This entry comes from a study of CD8 T cells in ankylosing spondylitis. Findings and limits, study-wide: Seemingly distinctive of ankylosing spondylitis blood was a TCR beta motif formed by eight highly homologous variants. Some motif variants were previously reported in reactive arthritis synovial fluid and blood.

With V trimmed by 2 bases and J by 2 bases, 5 bases remained unmatched. The CDR3 contains 15 residues. Library preparation for TCR beta used quantitative 5'-RACE with molecular barcodes. Via MiXCR, TCRdb re-called the 5' RACE reads, giving one row per CDR3 protein. The sample consists of about 250,000 distinct CDR3 sequences, roughly 32% of them appearing once. Material: blood, either unsorted or a sorted T cell fraction (not recorded which). The sequence came from a male donor with ankylosing spondylitis or in good health (not recorded which). J is TRBJ1-1 and V is TRBV12-3 or TRBV12-4; 7 bases fit TRBD1. Here the CDR3 reads CASSLSPGGNTEAFF. In DNA, the CDR3 is TGTGCCAGCAGTTTATCTCCAGGGGGTAACACTGAAGCTTTCTTT.